This entry concerns a single T cell receptor beta chain. This sample was included in a study of blood T cell repertoires in COVID-19. Across the whole study: T cells, B-cell-depleted T cells, or PBMCs supplied cDNA or gDNA.

Germline values: CDR1 SGHAT, CDR2 FQNNGV. The V segment lost 5 bases and the J segment 1 base; nucleotides outside the gene matches: 7. This CDR3 region has 16 residues. Original processing notes: Amplification of reference gene primers provided the estimated nucleated cell counts. Repertoires were generated with immunoSEQ multiplex PCR, while TCRdb's copy carries only in-frame clones and drops some. From that table come the V and J calls and clone size; the DNA was used to work out D and trimming. The sample yields roughly 430,000 clones, about 88% seen once. Cohort allocation depended upon clinical history that participants reported. People in the exposed group encountered a COVID-19 case within 2 weeks before entering the study.

The rearrangement joins TRBV11-2 to TRBJ1-5, with 8 nucleotides matching TRBD1. The clonotype originates from a woman aged 18 to 35 who had been exposed to COVID-19. The specimen sequenced was PBMCs or T cells enriched from blood (not recorded which). The CDR3 here is CASSLNTGGSNQPQHF. The CDR3 DNA follows: TGTGCCAGCAGCCTAAATACAGGGGGAAGCAATCAGCCCCAGCATTTT.